The 11 T cell receptor beta chains reported below all come from one sample, sequenced in a study of blood T cell repertoires in COVID-19. Some clones are missing from TCRdb's copy, which holds only in-frame ones; the method was immunoSEQ multiplex PCR. The sample includes some 59,000 clones, about three quarters of them seen just once. The sequenced sample was peripheral blood. The receptors here all came from a man aged 25 to 40 with COVID-19, enrolled during active disease.

The chain recombines TRBV5-1 with TRBJ2-3; 10 nucleotides line up with TRBD2. The CDR3 is 18 residues long. J was trimmed by 6 bases and V by 0 bases; bases with no gene match: 13. Germline values: CDR1 SGHRS, CDR2 YFSETQ. CDR3 sequence reads: CASSLASQAGGVMDTQYF. Written as DNA, the CDR3 is TGCGCCAGCAGCTTGGCCTCACAAGCGGGGGGGGTTATGGATACGCAGTATTTT.

For this clone: One end of the junction varies from germline; a read error may be responsible. This sequence joins TRBV3-1 (or the pseudogene TRBV3-2) and TRBJ2-7, with 14 bases lining up with TRBD2. Germline assignment: CDR1 LGHDT and CDR2 YNNKEL (reference sequence). The CDR3 extends over 13 amino acids. The CDR3 reads CASSQGLAGELYF. The CDR3 DNA reads as TGTGCCAGCAGCCAGGGACTAGCGGGAGAGCTGTACTTC.

The sample holds a few counts of this clone. The chain carries TRBV28 and TRBJ2-5; 9 bases fit TRBD2. The germline CDR1 and CDR2 sequences are MDHEN and SYDVKM. The CDR3 covers 13 residues. The V gene end was trimmed by 8 bases and the J gene end by 4 bases; junction bases not matched to a gene: 5. The CDR3: CASGLANTETQYF. CDR3 nucleotides: TGTGCCAGCGGACTAGCGAATACAGAGACCCAGTACTTC.

The J gene is TRBJ2-1, the V gene TRBV18, with TRBD2 matching over 10 bases. The J segment lost 3 bases and the V segment lost 4 bases, leaving 3 bases of the junction unmatched. This CDR3 comprises 15 residues. Germline CDR1 and CDR2: KGHSH and LQKENI. CDR3 loop: CASSLGLADYNEQFF. The CDR3 coding sequence is TGTGCCAGCTCACTTGGACTAGCGGACTACAATGAGCAGTTCTTC.

This chain uses TRBV30 with TRBJ2-6, with D perhaps TRBD1 (6 bases). The CDR3 is made up of 17 amino acids. The germline CDR1 and CDR2 sequences are GTSNPN and SVGIG (reference sequence). The V and J ends lost 2 bases and 2 bases respectively, with 16 bases between them. The CDR3 region is CAWSRYRVFPGANVLTF. The CDR3 DNA is TGTGCCTGGAGTAGGTACAGGGTCTTCCCTGGGGCCAACGTCCTGACTTTC. The whole variable domain, remainder taken from reference TRBV30 and TRBJ2-6, is SQTIHQWPATLVQPVGSPLSLECTVEGTSNPNLYWYRQAAGRGLQLLFYSVGIGQISSEVPQNLSASRPQDRQFILSSKKLLLSDSGFYLCAWSRYRVFPGANVLTFGAGSRLTVL.

The genes are TRBV7-2 and TRBJ1-4; 9 nucleotides align to TRBD1. The V gene's germline CDR1 is SGHTA and CDR2 FQGNSA. The trim removed 2 bases at V and 7 bases at J, leaving 5 bases unmatched. This CDR3 contains 15 residues. CDR3 coding DNA: TGTGCCAGCAGCTTAAGGACAGGGGAAAGTGAAAAACTGTTTTTT. Protein product: CASSLRTGESEKLFF.

The chain is built from TRBV7-8 and TRBJ2-3, with 9 bases matching TRBD1. J gave up 3 bases and V 5 bases, and 3 bases lay outside the gene matches. The CDR3 sequence is 14 residues long. Germline CDR1 and CDR2: SGHVS and FQNEAQ. The CDR3 DNA reads TGTGCCAGCAGCCGGGACAGGGAGACAGATACGCAGTATTTT. Translation gives CASSRDRETDTQYF.

The chain is built from TRBV6-5 and TRBJ2-1, with a possible D match to TRBD1 (6 bases). CDR3 length equals 15 residues. With 6 bases removed from V and 9 bases from J, the gap between germline ends came to 21 bases. Germline loops: CDR1 MNHEY, CDR2 SVGAGI. CDR3 nucleotides: TGTGCCAGCAGCCCAAATCAATACAGGGACGGTGAGCAGTTCTTC. Protein: CASSPNQYRDGEQFF.

V usage is TRBV5-4 and J usage is TRBJ1-1, with TRBD1 identical over 9 bases. Unmatched junction bases numbered 8, after V lost 4 bases and J lost 4 bases. CDR1 is SGHNT and CDR2 is YYREEE in the germline V gene (reference sequence). The CDR3 consists of 15 residues. CDR3 bases: TGTGCCAGCAGCAGCAGGGACAGGGTTAGCACTGAAGCTTTCTTT. Translating gives CASSSRDRVSTEAFF.

This clone appeared a few times. V gene TRBV30 combines with J gene TRBJ2-7; TRBD1 matches 8 bases. Germline values: CDR1 GTSNPN, CDR2 SVGIG (reference sequence). The CDR3 consists of 14 residues. The ends lost 2 bases at V and 5 bases at J; junction bases unmatched: 8. The CDR3 is CAWSLRTGPHEQYF. CDR3 coding DNA: TGTGCCTGGAGTCTCCGGACAGGGCCCCACGAGCAGTACTTC.

The chain combines TRBV28 with TRBJ1-5; a possible D gene is TRBD1 (5 bases). The CDR3 runs 12 residues. The V end lost 9 bases, the J end lost 9 bases, and 15 bases lay between the germline ends. Germline V gene lookup returns CDR1 MDHEN and CDR2 SYDVKM. CDR3 residues: CASRVGGRPQHF. The CDR3 DNA sequence: TGTGCCAGTAGGGTGGGGGGACGGCCCCAGCATTTT.